One and the same sample provided the 5 T cell receptor beta chains below, sequenced in a study of T cell changes during pregnancy in multiple sclerosis. Measured with immunoSEQ multiplex PCR; TCRdb has only the in-frame clones, and not every one. Altogether roughly 90,000 clones are present, around 93% being singletons, with the ten largest covering around 0.93%. Sequenced here: peripheral blood, sampled before pregnancy. The receptors shown here come from a female donor with multiple sclerosis, enrolled in a pregnancy study.

V usage is TRBV29-1 and J usage is TRBJ2-3, with 11 positions matching TRBD1. The trim removed 6 bases at V and 6 bases at J, leaving 5 bases unmatched. The CDR3 spans 13 residues. The germline CDR1 and CDR2 sequences are SQVTM and ANQGSEA. CDR3 sequence: CSVDRGREDTQYF. The CDR3 nucleotides are TGCAGCGTGGACAGGGGGCGCGAGGATACGCAGTATTTT.

This sequence joins TRBV29-1 and TRBJ2-5; perhaps TRBD2 as D (6 bases). The V end lost 2 bases, the J end lost 4 bases, and 11 bases lay between the germline ends. CDR3 length equals 13 residues. Germline V gene lookup returns CDR1 SQVTM and CDR2 ANQGSEA. The CDR3 nucleotides read TGCAGCGTTGAATGGGGAGGCAGAGAGACCCAGTACTTC. Amino acid sequence: CSVEWGGRETQYF.

The rearrangement links TRBV29-1 to TRBJ2-3, with TRBD2 identical over 12 bases. Germline V CDR1 and CDR2: SQVTM, ANQGSEA. The junction had 13 bases not matched to a gene; V was cut back by 5 bases and J by 4 bases. The CDR3 length is 17 residues. The CDR3 bases are TGCAGCGTTCGGGCCCCCCTGACTAGCGGGAGCGCAGATACGCAGTATTTT. This translates into CSVRAPLTSGSADTQYF.

The chain links TRBV7-9 to TRBJ2-1, with 13 bases lining up with TRBD2. CDR1 and CDR2 from the germline V gene are SEHNR and FQNEAQ (reference sequence). This CDR3 comprises 15 residues. V shed 4 bases, J shed 7 bases, and the junction held 4 bases outside the gene matches. CDR3: CASSWGLAGLNEQFF. DNA of the CDR3: TGTGCCAGCAGCTGGGGACTAGCGGGATTGAATGAGCAGTTCTTC.

The chain is built from TRBV5-5 and TRBJ2-7; D possibly corresponds to TRBD2 (6 bases). The CDR3 sequence is 14 residues long. V was pared by 0 bases and J by 2 bases, with 9 bases between. Germline CDR1 reads SGHKS; CDR2 reads YYEKEE (reference sequence). The CDR3 nucleotides read TGTGCCAGCAGCTTGGGGAGGGAGACCTACGAGCAGTACTTC. The encoded protein is CASSLGRETYEQYF.